This entry lists 5 T cell receptor beta chains sequenced from one sample in a study of CD8+CD57+ T cells in acquired aplastic anemia (dated by TCRdb to between 2018 and 2020). Sequencing instrument: Illumina HiSeq 2000. Genomic DNA was used as template for profiling of TCR beta VDJ combinations and CDR3 sequences. The raw public reads went through TCRdb reprocessing: fastp at Q25, MiXCR clone calling, in-frame beta chains kept. Each entry merges the rows of one CDR3 protein and shows their most common DNA and genes. In all, the sample holds under 350,000 distinct CDR3 sequences, and 56% of those were seen once. 1.3% of the sample rests with the top ten. Patients chosen for sequencing had shown expansion of CD8+CD57+ cells by flow cytometry. Sequencing was carried out using sorted CD4+, CD8+, or CD8+CD57+ T cells (not recorded which) from PBMCs. The receptors here all came from a human donor with aplastic anemia.

This clonotype appeared a single time. The V call is TRBV19, the J call TRBJ2-5; tentatively, D is TRBD1 or TRBD2 (5 bases each). Trimming shortened V by 5 bases and J by 4 bases, and 14 bases separated the two germline ends. There are 14 residues in the CDR3. The V gene's germline CDR1 is LNHDA and CDR2 SQIVND (reference sequence). The CDR3 nucleotides read TGTGCCAGTAGTCGGGACCACACATCAGAGACCCAGTACTTC. Translated: CASSRDHTSETQYF.

This chain links TRBV20-1 with TRBJ2-1, with D perhaps TRBD2 (6 bases). The germline V gene encodes CDR1 DFQATT and CDR2 SNEGSKA (reference sequence). The CDR3 runs 11 residues. Between the trimmed V and J ends, which lost 3 bases and 10 bases, there was a span of 10 bases. CDR3 protein: CSASSGLEQFF. Here the CDR3 DNA reads TGCAGTGCTAGTAGCGGTTTGGAGCAGTTCTTC.

The chain links TRBV11-2 to TRBJ1-2; 9 nucleotides align to TRBD1. Germline lookup yields CDR1 SGHAT and CDR2 FQNNGV. CDR3 length: 13 amino acids. V lost 4 bases to trimming and J lost 9 bases; unmatched junction nucleotides: 6. CDR3 DNA: TGTGCCAGCAGCTCAGGGACAGGGAGTCGCTACACCTTC. Translation: CASSSGTGSRYTF.

The chain couples TRBV12-3 or TRBV12-4 to TRBJ1-6, with D possibly being TRBD1 (6 bases). The CDR3 runs 13 residues. The V gene lost 5 bases and the J gene lost 6 bases, with 8 bases spanning the gap. The chain's CDR3 is CASSGQLNSPLHF. As DNA, the CDR3 is TGTGCCAGCAGTGGACAGCTTAATTCACCCCTCCACTTT.

This clonotype was recorded a few times. The rearrangement links TRBV25-1 to TRBJ1-2; TRBD1 might be the D (5 bases). Trimming left V 10 bases short and J 8 bases short, with 20 bases between. Per the germline V gene, CDR1 is MGHDK and CDR2 is SYGVNS. The CDR3 extends over 13 amino acids. DNA of the CDR3: TGTGCCACCGTCAGAACAGGATCGGAGGGCTACACCTTC. Its translation is CATVRTGSEGYTF.